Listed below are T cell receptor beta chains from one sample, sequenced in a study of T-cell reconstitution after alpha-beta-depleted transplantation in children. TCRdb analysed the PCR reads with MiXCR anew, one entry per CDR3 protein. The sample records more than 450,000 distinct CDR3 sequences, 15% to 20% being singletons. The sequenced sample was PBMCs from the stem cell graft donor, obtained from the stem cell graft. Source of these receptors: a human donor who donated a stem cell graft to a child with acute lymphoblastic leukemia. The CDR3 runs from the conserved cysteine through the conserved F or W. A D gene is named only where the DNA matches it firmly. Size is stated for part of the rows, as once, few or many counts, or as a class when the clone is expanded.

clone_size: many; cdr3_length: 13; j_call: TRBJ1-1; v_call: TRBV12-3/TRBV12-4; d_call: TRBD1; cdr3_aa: CASSWDRNTEAFF; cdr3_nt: TGTGCCAGCAGTTGGGACAGGAACACTGAAGCTTTCTTT
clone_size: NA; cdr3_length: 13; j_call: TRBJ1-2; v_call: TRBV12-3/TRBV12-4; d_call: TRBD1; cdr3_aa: CASSSTGGVGYTF; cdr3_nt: TGTGCCAGCAGTTCGACAGGGGGGGTCGGCTACACCTTC
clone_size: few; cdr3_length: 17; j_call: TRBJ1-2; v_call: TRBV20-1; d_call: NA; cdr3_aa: CSARDWTAGGQEYGYTF; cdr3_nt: TGCAGTGCTAGAGACTGGACAGCCGGAGGACAAGAATATGGCTACACCTTC
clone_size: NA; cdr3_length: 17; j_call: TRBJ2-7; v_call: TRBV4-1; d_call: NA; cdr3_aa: CASSQEKAPLKLGEQYF; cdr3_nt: TGCGCCAGCAGCCAAGAAAAGGCCCCCTTGAAGCTAGGCGAGCAGTACTTC
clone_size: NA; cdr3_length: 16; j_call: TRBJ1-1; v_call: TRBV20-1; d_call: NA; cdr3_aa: CSARDTGYSMNTEAFF; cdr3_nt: TGCAGTGCTAGAGATACAGGGTATTCCATGAACACTGAAGCTTTCTTT
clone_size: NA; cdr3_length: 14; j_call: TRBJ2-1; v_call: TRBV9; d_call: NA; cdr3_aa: CASSVAGLVNEQFF; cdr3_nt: TGTGCCAGCAGCGTAGCTGGTCTGGTCAATGAGCAGTTCTTC
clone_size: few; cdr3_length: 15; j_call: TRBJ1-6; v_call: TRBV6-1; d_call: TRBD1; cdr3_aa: CASSEVGTGYSPLHF; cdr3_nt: TGTGCCAGCAGCGAAGTCGGGACAGGGTATTCCCCCCTCCACTTT
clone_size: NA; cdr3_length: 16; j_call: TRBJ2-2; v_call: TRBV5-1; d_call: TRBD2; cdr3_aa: CASRKRTSGDTGELFF; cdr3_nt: TGCGCCAGCAGAAAGAGGACTAGCGGTGACACCGGGGAGCTGTTTTTT
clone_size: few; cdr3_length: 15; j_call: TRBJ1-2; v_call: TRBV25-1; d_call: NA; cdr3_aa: CASSERGGRGYGYTF; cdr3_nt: TGTGCCAGCAGTGAACGCGGGGGCAGGGGCTATGGCTACACCTTC
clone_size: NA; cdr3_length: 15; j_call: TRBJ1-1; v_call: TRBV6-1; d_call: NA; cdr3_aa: CASRSRAEMNTEAFF; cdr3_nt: TGTGCCAGCAGGAGTCGGGCCGAGATGAACACTGAAGCTTTCTTT
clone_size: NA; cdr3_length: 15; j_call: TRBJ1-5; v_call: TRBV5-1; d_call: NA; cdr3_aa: CASSLDPQAAQPQHF; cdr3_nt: TGCGCCAGCAGCTTGGATCCGCAAGCGGCTCAGCCCCAGCATTTT
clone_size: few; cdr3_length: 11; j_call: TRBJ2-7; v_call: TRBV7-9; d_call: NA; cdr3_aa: CASRGQNEQYF; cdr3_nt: TGTGCCAGCAGGGGGCAGAACGAGCAGTACTTC
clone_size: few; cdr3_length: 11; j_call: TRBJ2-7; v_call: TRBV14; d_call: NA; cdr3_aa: CASSQMGEQYF; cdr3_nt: TGTGCCAGCAGCCAAATGGGGGAGCAGTACTTC
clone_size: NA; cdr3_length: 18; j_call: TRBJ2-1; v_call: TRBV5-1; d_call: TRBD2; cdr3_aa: CASSRGRGRTGVDNEQFF; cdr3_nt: TGCGCCAGCAGTCGGGGGCGCGGGAGGACCGGGGTAGACAATGAGCAGTTCTTC
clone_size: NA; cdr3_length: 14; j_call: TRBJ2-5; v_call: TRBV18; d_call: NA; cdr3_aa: CASSRGERRETQYF; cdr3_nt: TGTGCCAGCTCGCGAGGGGAAAGGCGAGAGACCCAGTACTTC
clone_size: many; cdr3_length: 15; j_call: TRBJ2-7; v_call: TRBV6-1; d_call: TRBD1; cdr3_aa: CASSEDGTGAAEQYF; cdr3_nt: TGTGCCAGCAGTGAAGACGGGACAGGGGCCGCCGAGCAGTACTTC
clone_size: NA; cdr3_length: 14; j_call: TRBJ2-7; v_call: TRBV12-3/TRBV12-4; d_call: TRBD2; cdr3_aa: CASSLVQGGGGADF; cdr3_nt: TGTGCCAGCAGTTTGGTGCAGGGCGGCGGGGGTGCAGACTTC
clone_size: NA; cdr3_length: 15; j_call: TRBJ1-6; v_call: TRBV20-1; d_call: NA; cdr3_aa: CSAREGGESNSPLHF; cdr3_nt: TGCAGTGCTAGAGAGGGGGGGGAGAGTAATTCACCCCTCCACTTT
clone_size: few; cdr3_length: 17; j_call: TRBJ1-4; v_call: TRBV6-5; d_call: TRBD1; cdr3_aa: CASSYSKGAQDNEKLFF; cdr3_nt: TGTGCCAGCAGTTACTCAAAGGGGGCGCAGGATAATGAAAAACTGTTTTTT
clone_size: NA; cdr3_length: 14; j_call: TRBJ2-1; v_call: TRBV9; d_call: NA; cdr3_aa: CASSVGGTEREQFF; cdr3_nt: TGTGCCAGCAGCGTAGGGGGTACCGAACGGGAGCAGTTCTTC
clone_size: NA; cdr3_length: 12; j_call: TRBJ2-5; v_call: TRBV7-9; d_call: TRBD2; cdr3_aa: CASSPQRGTQYF; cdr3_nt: TGTGCCAGCAGCCCGCAGCGGGGGACCCAGTACTTC
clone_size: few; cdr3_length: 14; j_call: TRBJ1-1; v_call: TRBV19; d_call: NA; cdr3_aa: CASSIPRGNTEAFF; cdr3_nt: TGTGCCAGTAGTATTCCCAGGGGGAACACTGAAGCTTTCTTT
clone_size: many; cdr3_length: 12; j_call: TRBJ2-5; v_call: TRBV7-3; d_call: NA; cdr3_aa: CASSLPGETQYF; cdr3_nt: TGTGCCAGCAGCTTACCAGGGGAGACCCAGTACTTC